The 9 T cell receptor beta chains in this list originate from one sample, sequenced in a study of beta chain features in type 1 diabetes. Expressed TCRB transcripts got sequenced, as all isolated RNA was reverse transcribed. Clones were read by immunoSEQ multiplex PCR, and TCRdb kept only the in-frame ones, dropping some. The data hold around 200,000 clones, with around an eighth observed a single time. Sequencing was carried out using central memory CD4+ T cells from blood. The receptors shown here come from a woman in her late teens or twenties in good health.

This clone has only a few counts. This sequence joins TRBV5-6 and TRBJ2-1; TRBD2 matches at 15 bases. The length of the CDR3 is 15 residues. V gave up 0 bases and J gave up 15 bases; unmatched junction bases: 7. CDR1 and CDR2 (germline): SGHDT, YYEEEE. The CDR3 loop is CASSLEPGLAGGGFF. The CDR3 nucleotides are TGTGCCAGCAGCTTGGAACCGGGACTAGCGGGAGGTGGGTTCTTC.

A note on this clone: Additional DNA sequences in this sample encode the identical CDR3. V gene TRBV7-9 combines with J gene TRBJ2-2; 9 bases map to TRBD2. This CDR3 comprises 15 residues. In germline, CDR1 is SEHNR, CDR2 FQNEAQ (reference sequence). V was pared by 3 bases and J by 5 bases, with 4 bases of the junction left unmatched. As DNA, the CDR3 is TGTGCCAGCAGCTTCGGTACTAGCGGGACCGGGGAGCTGTTTTTT. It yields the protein CASSFGTSGTGELFF.

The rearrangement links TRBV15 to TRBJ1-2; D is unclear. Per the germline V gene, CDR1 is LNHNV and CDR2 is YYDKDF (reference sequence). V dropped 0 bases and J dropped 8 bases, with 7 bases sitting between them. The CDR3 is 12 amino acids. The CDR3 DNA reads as TGTGCCACCAGCAGAGATGGGGAGGGCTACACCTTC. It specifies CATSRDGEGYTF.

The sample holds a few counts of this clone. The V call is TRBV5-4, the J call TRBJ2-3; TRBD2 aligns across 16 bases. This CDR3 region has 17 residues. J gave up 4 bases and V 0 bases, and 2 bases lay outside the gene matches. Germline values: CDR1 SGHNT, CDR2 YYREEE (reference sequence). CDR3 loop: CASSLGGLAGGSDTQYF. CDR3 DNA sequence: TGTGCCAGCAGCTTGGGGGGACTAGCGGGAGGGTCAGATACGCAGTATTTT.

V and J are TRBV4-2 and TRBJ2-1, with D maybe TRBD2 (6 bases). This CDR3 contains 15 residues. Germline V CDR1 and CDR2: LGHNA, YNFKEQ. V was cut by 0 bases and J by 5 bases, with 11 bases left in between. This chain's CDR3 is CASSQDRSGNNEQFF. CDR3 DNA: TGTGCCAGCAGCCAAGATCGTAGCGGTAACAATGAGCAGTTCTTC.

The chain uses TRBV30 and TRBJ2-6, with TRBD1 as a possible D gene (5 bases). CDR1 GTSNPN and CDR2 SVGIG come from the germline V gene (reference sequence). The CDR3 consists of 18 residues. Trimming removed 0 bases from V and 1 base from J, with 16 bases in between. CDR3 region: CAWSVLRGYLSGANVLTF. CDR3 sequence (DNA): TGTGCCTGGAGTGTACTTAGGGGTTACTTGTCTGGGGCCAACGTCCTGACTTTC.

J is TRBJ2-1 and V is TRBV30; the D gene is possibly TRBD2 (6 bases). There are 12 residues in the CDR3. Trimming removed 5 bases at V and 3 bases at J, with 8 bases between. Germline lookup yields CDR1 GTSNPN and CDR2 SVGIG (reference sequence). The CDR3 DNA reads TGTGCCTGGGCGGGAAACTACAATGAGCAGTTCTTC. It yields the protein CAWAGNYNEQFF.

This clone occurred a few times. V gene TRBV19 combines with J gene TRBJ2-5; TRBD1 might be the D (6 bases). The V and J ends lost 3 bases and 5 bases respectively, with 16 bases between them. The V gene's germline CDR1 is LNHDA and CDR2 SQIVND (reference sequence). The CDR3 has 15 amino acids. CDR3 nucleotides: TGTGCCAGTAGTATTAAGACAGGTCGGGGTGAGACCCAGTACTTC. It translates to CASSIKTGRGETQYF.

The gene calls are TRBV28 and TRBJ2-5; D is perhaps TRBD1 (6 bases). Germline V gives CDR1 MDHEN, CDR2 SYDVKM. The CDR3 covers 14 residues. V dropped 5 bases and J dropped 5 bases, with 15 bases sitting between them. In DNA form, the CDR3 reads TGTGCCAGCAGTCCCTCAGGGGTGGGGGAGACCCAGTACTTC. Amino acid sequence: CASSPSGVGETQYF.